This is a list of T cell receptor beta chains from one sample in a study of control samples from healthy donors and cancer patients. Sequencing was performed with immunoSEQ multiplex PCR; in TCRdb, only in-frame clones are kept and a portion is missing. The sample has over 200,000 clones, roughly four fifths seen once; the top ten hold 10% to 15%. The sequencing sample was made of PBMCs. The receptors derive from an older woman with lung cancer. CDR3s include the opening cysteine and the closing phenylalanine or tryptophan. Each record gives: V gene, J gene, D gene, clone size, CDR3 protein, CDR3 DNA. D genes are given only for firm matches. Size tells how often a clone was seen (once, few, many) or the class of an expanded clone, and some rows leave it out.

TRBV2,TRBJ2-1,TRBD1,NA,CASGGTGSYNEQFF,TGTGCCAGCGGCGGGACAGGCTCCTACAATGAGCAGTTCTTC
TRBV20-1,TRBJ2-2,NA,NA,CSASKGGELFF,TGCAGTGCTAGTAAGGGTGGGGAGCTGTTTTTT
TRBV5-1,TRBJ1-2,TRBD1,NA,CASSLAGTGGNTF,TGCGCCAGCAGCTTGGCCGGGACAGGGGGAAACACCTTC
TRBV7-8,TRBJ1-1,NA,NA,CASSYSGNTEAFF,TGTGCCAGCAGCTATAGTGGGAACACTGAAGCTTTCTTT
TRBV4-1,TRBJ1-1,TRBD1,NA,CASSLETGGGVEAFF,TGCGCCAGCAGCCTCGAGACAGGGGGCGGCGTTGAAGCTTTCTTT
TRBV11-2,TRBJ2-7,TRBD2,few,CASSYGTSGTVRREQYF,TGTGCCAGCAGCTACGGGACTAGCGGGACCGTTCGGCGCGAGCAGTACTTC
TRBV7-3,TRBJ2-5,TRBD2,NA,CASSLVAGGGETQYF,TGTGCCAGCAGCTTAGTAGCGGGGGGAGGAGAGACCCAGTACTTC
TRBV5-8,TRBJ2-2,TRBD2,NA,CASSLAMTSGSHGELFF,TGTGCCAGCAGCTTGGCCATGACTAGCGGGAGCCACGGGGAGCTGTTTTTT
TRBV3-1/TRBV3-2,TRBJ1-6,NA,NA,CASSQPSGRLSPLHF,TGTGCCAGCAGCCAACCGTCGGGTCGGCTTTCACCCCTCCACTTT
TRBV3-1/TRBV3-2,TRBJ2-7,TRBD2,NA,CASSQGLAGGYEQYF,TGTGCCAGCAGCCAGGGACTAGCGGGAGGGTACGAGCAGTACTTC
TRBV2,TRBJ1-1,TRBD1,NA,CASSALGQQNTEAFF,TGTGCCAGCAGTGCCTTGGGACAGCAGAACACTGAAGCTTTCTTT